This is a list of T cell receptor beta chains from one sample in a study of blood T cell repertoires in COVID-19. Profiled with immunoSEQ multiplex PCR; TCRdb holds only in-frame clones, not every one. Among 75,000 to 100,000 clones listed, around 72% were seen once. The specimen was peripheral blood. These TCRs come from a man between 65 and 85 years old with acute or convalescent COVID-19. Each CDR3 is given with its conserved first and last residue. The D gene is left open where the match is weak. The size field is filled for only some rows; it gives once, few, many or a size class.

clone size: -; J gene: TRBJ2-7; D gene: TRBD1; V gene: TRBV10-3; CDR3 protein: CAIKEIQGERGREEQYF; CDR3 DNA: TGTGCCATCAAGGAGATTCAGGGGGAGAGGGGCAGGGAAGAGCAGTACTTC
clone size: -; J gene: TRBJ1-1; D gene: TRBD1; V gene: TRBV11-1; CDR3 protein: CASSLGTGRNTEAFF; CDR3 DNA: TGTGCCAGCAGCTTAGGGACAGGTCGGAACACTGAAGCTTTCTTT
clone size: -; J gene: TRBJ1-1; D gene: -; V gene: TRBV9; CDR3 protein: CASSPLLAGGTEAFF; CDR3 DNA: TGTGCCAGCTCCCCCTTGTTAGCTGGTGGCACTGAAGCTTTCTTT
clone size: few; J gene: TRBJ1-5; D gene: -; V gene: TRBV2; CDR3 protein: CASSAQGTYSNQPQHF; CDR3 DNA: TGTGCCAGCAGTGCCCAGGGGACATATAGCAATCAGCCCCAGCATTTT
clone size: -; J gene: TRBJ1-4; D gene: -; V gene: TRBV19; CDR3 protein: CASSNYMANEKLFF; CDR3 DNA: TGTGCCAGTAGTAATTACATGGCTAATGAAAAACTGTTTTTT
clone size: -; J gene: TRBJ1-1; D gene: -; V gene: TRBV5-1; CDR3 protein: CASSLQGGKSEAFF; CDR3 DNA: TGCGCCAGCAGCTTACAGGGCGGAAAGTCTGAAGCTTTCTTT
clone size: -; J gene: TRBJ2-3; D gene: -; V gene: TRBV14; CDR3 protein: CASSQDLVSGLGTDTQYF; CDR3 DNA: TGTGCCAGCAGCCAAGATTTAGTGTCAGGGCTGGGCACAGATACGCAGTATTTT
clone size: few; J gene: TRBJ2-3; D gene: TRBD2; V gene: TRBV2; CDR3 protein: CASSLSGSTGDTQYF; CDR3 DNA: TGTGCCAGCAGCCTTAGCGGGAGTACGGGGGATACGCAGTATTTT
clone size: -; J gene: TRBJ2-5; D gene: -; V gene: TRBV5-4; CDR3 protein: CASSSQGFQETQYF; CDR3 DNA: TGTGCCAGCAGCTCCCAGGGGTTCCAAGAGACCCAGTACTTC
clone size: -; J gene: TRBJ2-7; D gene: -; V gene: TRBV7-2; CDR3 protein: CASSFRGRDEQYF; CDR3 DNA: TGTGCCAGCAGCTTTCGAGGCCGGGACGAGCAGTACTTC
clone size: -; J gene: TRBJ2-3; D gene: -; V gene: TRBV5-8; CDR3 protein: CASSFRGSGTTDTQYF; CDR3 DNA: TGTGCCAGCAGCTTTAGAGGGAGCGGGACAACAGATACGCAGTATTTT
clone size: -; J gene: TRBJ1-2; D gene: TRBD1; V gene: TRBV4-2; CDR3 protein: CASSQGQGSYGYTF; CDR3 DNA: TGTGCCAGCAGCCAAGGACAGGGGTCCTATGGCTACACCTTC
clone size: -; J gene: TRBJ1-4; D gene: -; V gene: TRBV6-2/TRBV6-3; CDR3 protein: CASSPRGGGKEKLFF; CDR3 DNA: TGTGCCAGCAGTCCCCGGGGAGGGGGAAAGGAAAAACTGTTTTTT
clone size: -; J gene: TRBJ1-2; D gene: -; V gene: TRBV19; CDR3 protein: CASTGYYGYTF; CDR3 DNA: TGTGCCAGTACAGGCTACTATGGCTACACCTTC
clone size: -; J gene: TRBJ2-1; D gene: -; V gene: TRBV5-1; CDR3 protein: CASSLVRETFTYNEQFF; CDR3 DNA: TGCGCCAGCAGCTTGGTCCGGGAGACATTTACCTACAATGAGCAGTTCTTC